This T cell receptor (beta chain) was sequenced in a study of blood T cell repertoires in COVID-19. Study summary: There were acute and convalescent COVID-19 samples, and they came from the United States, Italy and Spain.

Trimming at V came to 4 bases and at J to 4 bases, leaving 5 bases not matched to a gene. This CDR3 comprises 14 residues. Per the germline V gene, CDR1 is SGHDT and CDR2 is YYEEEE. In the original workflow: Researchers report that nucleated cell counts were estimated from reference gene primer amplification. Profiled with immunoSEQ multiplex PCR; TCRdb holds only in-frame clones, not every one. The DNA was the basis for D and trimming; V, J and clone size are from that table. Counted here are hundreds of thousands of clones, about 83% occurring once; the ten biggest clones make up approximately 2%. Two negative PCRs, clearance, or symptom resolution characterized the recovered Cohort 3 donors.

The material sequenced was PBMCs or T cells enriched from blood (not recorded which). The clonotype originates from a woman aged 50 to 60 who had recovered from COVID-19. V usage is TRBV5-6 and J usage is TRBJ2-3; 8 nucleotides align to TRBD2. DNA of the CDR3: TGTGCCAGCAGCCCGGACGGGAGGGCAGATACGCAGTATTTT. Its translation is CASSPDGRADTQYF. Full variable domain (missing parts from reference TRBV5-6 and TRBJ2-3): DAGVTQSPTHLIKTRGQQVTLRCSPKSGHDTVSWYQQALGQGPQFIFQYYEEEERQRGNFPDRFSGHQFPNYSSELNVNALLLGDSALYLCASSPDGRADTQYFGPGTRLTVL.